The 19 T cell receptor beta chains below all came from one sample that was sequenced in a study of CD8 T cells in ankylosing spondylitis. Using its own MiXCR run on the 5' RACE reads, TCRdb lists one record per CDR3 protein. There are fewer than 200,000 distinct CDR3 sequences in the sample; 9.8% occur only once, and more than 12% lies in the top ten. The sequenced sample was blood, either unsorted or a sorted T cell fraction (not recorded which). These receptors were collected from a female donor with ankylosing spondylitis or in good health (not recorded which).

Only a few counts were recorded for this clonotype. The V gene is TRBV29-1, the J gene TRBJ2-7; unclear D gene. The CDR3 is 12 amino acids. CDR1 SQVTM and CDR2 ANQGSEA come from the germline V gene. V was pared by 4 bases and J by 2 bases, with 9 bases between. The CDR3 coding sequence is TGCAGCGTTGTTCAAGGAACCTACGAGCAGTACTTC. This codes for CSVVQGTYEQYF.

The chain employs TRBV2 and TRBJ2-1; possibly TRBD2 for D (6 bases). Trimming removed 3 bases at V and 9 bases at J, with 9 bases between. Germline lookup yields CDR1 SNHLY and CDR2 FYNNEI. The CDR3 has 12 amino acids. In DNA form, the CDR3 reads TGTGCCAGCAGTGAGGGGGGACCTGAGCAGTTCTTC. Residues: CASSEGGPEQFF.

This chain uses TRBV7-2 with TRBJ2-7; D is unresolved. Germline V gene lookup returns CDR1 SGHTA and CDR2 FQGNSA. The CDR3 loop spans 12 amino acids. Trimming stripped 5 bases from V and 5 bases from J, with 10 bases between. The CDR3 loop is CASSLGMNEQYF. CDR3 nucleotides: TGTGCCAGCAGCCTGGGAATGAACGAGCAGTACTTC.

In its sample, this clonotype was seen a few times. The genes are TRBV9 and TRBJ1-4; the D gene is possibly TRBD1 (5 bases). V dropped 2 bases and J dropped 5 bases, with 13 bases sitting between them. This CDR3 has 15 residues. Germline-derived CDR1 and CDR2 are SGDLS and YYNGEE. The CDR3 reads CASSVEGLGNEKLFF. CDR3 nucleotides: TGTGCCAGCAGCGTCGAGGGGTTGGGAAATGAAAAACTGTTTTTT.

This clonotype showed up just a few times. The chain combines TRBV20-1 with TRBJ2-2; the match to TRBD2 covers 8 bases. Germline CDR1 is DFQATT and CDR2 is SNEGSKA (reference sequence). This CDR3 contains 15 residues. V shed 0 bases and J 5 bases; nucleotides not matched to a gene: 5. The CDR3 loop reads CSARDRSSGTGELFF. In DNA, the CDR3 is TGCAGTGCTAGAGATAGATCTAGCGGGACCGGGGAGCTGTTTTTT.

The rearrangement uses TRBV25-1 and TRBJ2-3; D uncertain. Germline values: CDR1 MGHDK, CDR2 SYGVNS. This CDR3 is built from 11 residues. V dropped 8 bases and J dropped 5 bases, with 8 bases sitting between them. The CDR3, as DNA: TGTGCCAGCTCCCGAAGAGATACGCAGTATTTT. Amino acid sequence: CASSRRDTQYF.

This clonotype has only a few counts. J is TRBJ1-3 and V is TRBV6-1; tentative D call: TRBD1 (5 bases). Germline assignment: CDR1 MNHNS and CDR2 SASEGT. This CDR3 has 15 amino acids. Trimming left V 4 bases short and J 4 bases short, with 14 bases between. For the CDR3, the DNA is TGTGCCAGCAGTGGGCGACAGCTCAAGGGAAACACCATATATTTT. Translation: CASSGRQLKGNTIYF.

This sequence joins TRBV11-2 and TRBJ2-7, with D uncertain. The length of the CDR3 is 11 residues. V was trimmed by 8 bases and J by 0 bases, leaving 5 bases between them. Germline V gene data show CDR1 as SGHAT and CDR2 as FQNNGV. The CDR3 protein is CASDGSYEQYF. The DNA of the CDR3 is TGTGCCAGCGACGGCTCCTACGAGCAGTACTTC. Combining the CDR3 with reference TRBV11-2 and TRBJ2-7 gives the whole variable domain EAGVAQSPRYKIIEKRQSVAFWCNPISGHATLYWYQQILGQGPKLLIQFQNNGVVDDSQLPKDRFSAERLKGVDSTLKIQPAKLEDSAVYLCASDGSYEQYFGPGTRLTVT.

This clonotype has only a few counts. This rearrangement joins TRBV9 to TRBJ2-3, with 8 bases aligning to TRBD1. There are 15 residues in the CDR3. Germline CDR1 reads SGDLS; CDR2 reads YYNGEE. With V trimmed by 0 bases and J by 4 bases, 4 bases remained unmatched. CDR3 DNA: TGTGCCAGCAGCGTAGCCGGGACAGGCCCAGATACGCAGTATTTT. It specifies CASSVAGTGPDTQYF.

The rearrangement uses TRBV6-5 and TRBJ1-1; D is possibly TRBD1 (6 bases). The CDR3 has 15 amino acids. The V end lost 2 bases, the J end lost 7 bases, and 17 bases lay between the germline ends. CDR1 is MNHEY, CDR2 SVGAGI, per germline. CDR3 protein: CASSYTPGQKLEAFF. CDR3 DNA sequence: TGTGCCAGCAGTTACACTCCCGGACAGAAACTTGAAGCTTTCTTT.

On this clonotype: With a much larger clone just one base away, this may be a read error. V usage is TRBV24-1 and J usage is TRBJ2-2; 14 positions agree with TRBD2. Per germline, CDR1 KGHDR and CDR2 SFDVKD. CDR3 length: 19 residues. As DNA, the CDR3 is TGTGCCACCGGGCCAACCTCGACTAGCGGGAGGGCCAACACCTGGGAGCTGTTTTTT. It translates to CATGPTSTSGRANTWELFF.

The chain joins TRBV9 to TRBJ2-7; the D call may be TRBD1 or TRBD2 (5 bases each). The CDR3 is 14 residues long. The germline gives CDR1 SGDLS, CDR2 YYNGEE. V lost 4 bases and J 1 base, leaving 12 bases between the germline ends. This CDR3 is CASSSRDLSYEQYF. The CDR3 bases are TGTGCCAGCAGCTCCCGGGACCTATCCTACGAGCAGTACTTC.

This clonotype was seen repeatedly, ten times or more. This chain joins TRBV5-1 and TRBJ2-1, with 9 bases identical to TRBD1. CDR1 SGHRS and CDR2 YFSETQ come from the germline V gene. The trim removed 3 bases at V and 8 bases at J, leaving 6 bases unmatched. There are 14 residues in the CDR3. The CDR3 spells CASSSGQGSDEQFF. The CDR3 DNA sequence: TGCGCCAGCAGCTCTGGACAGGGGAGCGATGAGCAGTTCTTC.

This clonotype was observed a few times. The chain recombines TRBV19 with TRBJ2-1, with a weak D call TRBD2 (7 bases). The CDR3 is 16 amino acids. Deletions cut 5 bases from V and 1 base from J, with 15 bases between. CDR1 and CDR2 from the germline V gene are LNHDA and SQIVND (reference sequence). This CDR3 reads CASSEDGGQSYNEQFF. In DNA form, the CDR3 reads TGTGCCAGTAGTGAGGACGGGGGGCAATCCTACAATGAGCAGTTCTTC.

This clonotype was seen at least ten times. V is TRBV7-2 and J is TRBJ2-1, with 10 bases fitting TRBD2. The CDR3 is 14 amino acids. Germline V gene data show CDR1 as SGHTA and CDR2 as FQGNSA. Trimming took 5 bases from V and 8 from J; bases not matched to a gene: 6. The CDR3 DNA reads TGTGCCAGCAGCCCACGGCTAGCGGGGGATGAGCAGTTCTTC. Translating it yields CASSPRLAGDEQFF.

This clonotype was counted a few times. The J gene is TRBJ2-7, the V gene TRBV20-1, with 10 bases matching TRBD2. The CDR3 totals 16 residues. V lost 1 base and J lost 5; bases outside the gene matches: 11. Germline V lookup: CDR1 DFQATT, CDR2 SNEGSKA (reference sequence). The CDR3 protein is CSARARPSLAGDEQYF. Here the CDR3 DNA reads TGCAGTGCTAGAGCCCGCCCAAGTCTAGCGGGAGACGAGCAGTACTTC.

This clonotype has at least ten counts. In nucleotides, the CDR3 is TGTGCCAGCAGTTCCATCCCAGGCCTTAATGAAAAACTGTTTTTT. Its protein is CASSSIPGLNEKLFF. This chain uses TRBV27 with TRBJ1-4; D is uncertain. V was clipped by 4 bases and J by 4 bases, with 13 bases between them. Germline lookup yields CDR1 MNHEY and CDR2 SMNVEV (reference sequence). This CDR3 has 15 residues.

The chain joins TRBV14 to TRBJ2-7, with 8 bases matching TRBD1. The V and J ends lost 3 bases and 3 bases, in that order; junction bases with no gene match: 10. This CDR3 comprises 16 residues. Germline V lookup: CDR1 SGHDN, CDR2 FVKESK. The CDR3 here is CASSHPGQDIYYEQYF. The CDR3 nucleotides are TGTGCCAGCAGCCATCCGGGACAGGACATTTACTACGAGCAGTACTTC.

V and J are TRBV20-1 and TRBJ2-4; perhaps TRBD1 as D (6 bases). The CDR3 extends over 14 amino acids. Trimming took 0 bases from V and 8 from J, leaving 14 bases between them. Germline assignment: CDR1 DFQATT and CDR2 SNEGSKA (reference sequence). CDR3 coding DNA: TGCAGTGCTAGAGAGGACAGAGCAGTCTACATTCAGTACTTC. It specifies CSAREDRAVYIQYF.